A selection of T cell receptor beta chains follows, all from one sample in a study of T cell responses to AZD1222 COVID-19 vaccine. Data came from immunoSEQ multiplex PCR; TCRdb stores just in-frame clones and leaves some out. The sample includes about 120,000 clones, over 85% of them seen just once. Sequences were derived from peripheral blood, sampled on day 0 of AZD1222 vaccination. All receptors come from an adult in good health. Each CDR3 is given with its conserved first and last residue. D genes are given only for firm matches. Clone size is not always given. Where it is, it says once, few, many or a class for expanded clones.

>TRBJ2-7|TRBD1|TRBV27|.
CASSSSVRTGSYEQYF
TGTGCCAGCAGTTCCTCAGTCCGGACAGGCAGCTACGAGCAGTACTTC
>TRBJ2-7|.|TRBV19|.
CASSIGNYAYEQYF
TGTGCCAGTAGTATAGGGAACTACGCCTACGAGCAGTACTTC
>TRBJ2-3|.|TRBV7-8|.
CASSLESRGHSTDTQYF
TGTGCCAGCAGCTTAGAAAGTCGGGGTCATAGCACAGATACGCAGTATTTT
>TRBJ1-5|TRBD1|TRBV7-9|.
CASSLGTGVNQPQHF
TGTGCCAGCAGCTTAGGCACAGGGGTCAATCAGCCCCAGCATTTT
>TRBJ1-6|.|TRBV10-3|.
CAISEGGVTDNSPLHF
TGTGCCATCAGTGAGGGAGGGGTAACAGATAATTCACCCCTCCACTTT
>TRBJ1-3|.|TRBV7-2|.
CASRLQSSGNTIYF
TGTGCCAGCAGGCTACAAAGCTCTGGAAACACCATATATTTT
>TRBJ1-6|.|TRBV5-6|.
CASSFGLGDSPLHF
TGTGCCAGCAGCTTTGGGTTGGGGGATTCACCCCTCCACTTT
>TRBJ1-3|.|TRBV6-5|.
CASSYEGIAGNTIYF
TGTGCCAGCAGTTACGAGGGGATTGCTGGAAACACCATATATTTT
>TRBJ1-3|.|TRBV5-5|.
CASSSAGIGNTIYF
TGTGCCAGCAGCTCGGCCGGAATCGGAAACACCATATATTTT
>TRBJ1-2|.|TRBV28|.
CASSRAADGYTF
TGTGCCAGCAGTCGAGCTGCCGATGGCTACACCTTC
>TRBJ2-3|TRBD2|TRBV5-1|.
CASTPGLASTDTQYF
TGCGCCAGCACCCCGGGACTAGCGAGCACAGATACGCAGTATTTT
>TRBJ1-1|.|TRBV6-5|.
CASRITEAFF
TGTGCCAGCAGGATAACGGAAGCTTTCTTT
>TRBJ1-6|.|TRBV5-1|.
CASSLGGRTNSPLHF
TGCGCCAGCAGCTTAGGGGGACGGACTAATTCACCCCTCCACTTT
>TRBJ1-2|.|TRBV24-1|.
CATSDSGARYGYTF
TGTGCCACCAGCGATTCTGGGGCGAGATATGGCTACACCTTC
>TRBJ2-4|.|TRBV27|.
CASSLRGNILPDIQYF
TGTGCCAGCAGCTTAAGGGGAAATATCCTCCCGGACATTCAGTACTTC
>TRBJ2-2|TRBD2|TRBV5-4|.
CASSLLAGVAGELFF
TGTGCCAGCAGCTTGCTGGCGGGAGTGGCCGGGGAGCTGTTTTTT
>TRBJ1-2|TRBD1|TRBV5-4|.
CASSTSGTGHGYTF
TGTGCCAGCAGCACATCCGGGACAGGACATGGCTACACCTTC
>TRBJ1-1|.|TRBV28|.
CAARGSMNTEAFF
TGTGCCGCGAGGGGCAGCATGAACACTGAAGCTTTCTTT
>TRBJ2-5|TRBD2|TRBV6-1|once
CASSAWRGLAGQETQYF
TGTGCCAGCAGTGCTTGGAGGGGACTAGCGGGTCAAGAGACCCAGTACTTC
>TRBJ1-5|.|TRBV30|once
CAWSHGQHNQPQHF
TGTGCCTGGAGCCACGGACAGCACAATCAGCCCCAGCATTTT
>TRBJ1-5|.|TRBV19|.
CASSIRDTNQPQHF
TGTGCCAGTAGTATTCGGGACACCAATCAGCCCCAGCATTTT
>TRBJ2-7|.|TRBV7-9|.
CASSALGEQYF
TGTGCCAGCAGCGCCCTGGGCGAGCAGTACTTC
>TRBJ2-1|.|TRBV5-1|.
CASSLLMNEQFF
TGCGCCAGCAGCTTGTTAATGAATGAGCAGTTCTTC
>TRBJ1-5|.|TRBV2|.
CASSGRGREQPQHF
TGTGCCAGCAGTGGAAGGGGAAGGGAACAGCCCCAGCATTTT
>TRBJ2-7|.|TRBV11-2|.
CASSLSGVEQYF
TGTGCCAGCAGCCTCAGTGGAGTGGAGCAGTACTTC
>TRBJ2-2|.|TRBV18|few
CASSRVGTGELFF
TGTGCCAGCTCTCGCGTTGGCACCGGGGAGCTGTTTTTT
>TRBJ1-1|.|TRBV30|.
CAWSRGSTKRAFF
TGTGCCTGGAGCCGGGGGTCGACAAAGAGAGCTTTCTTT
>TRBJ1-6|.|TRBV7-8|once
CASSFRQNNSPLHF
TGTGCCAGCAGCTTCAGGCAGAATAATTCACCCCTCCACTTT
>TRBJ1-2|TRBD1|TRBV3-1/TRBV3-2|.
CASSQGDRGGYTF
TGTGCCAGCAGCCAAGGGGACAGGGGCGGCTACACCTTC
>TRBJ2-5|.|TRBV6-5|.
CASSYVPRGRGETQYF
TGTGCCAGCAGTTACGTCCCCAGGGGAAGGGGGGAGACCCAGTACTTC
>TRBJ1-2|.|TRBV5-6|.
CASSLIVQTVGAGGYTF
TGTGCCAGCAGCTTGATAGTCCAGACTGTTGGGGCGGGCGGCTACACCTTC
>TRBJ1-1|.|TRBV27|.
CASSFGENTEAFF
TGTGCCAGCAGCTTTGGGGAGAACACTGAAGCTTTCTTT
>TRBJ2-2|.|TRBV29-1|.
CSVTSIAGELFF
TGCAGCGTTACTAGTATTGCCGGGGAGCTGTTTTTT
>TRBJ1-6|.|TRBV28|.
CASGSLDSYNSPLHF
TGTGCCAGCGGGAGTCTGGACTCCTATAATTCACCCCTCCACTTT
>TRBJ2-2|.|TRBV2|.
CASSRRTNTGELFF
TGTGCCAGCAGTCGACGGACGAACACCGGGGAGCTGTTTTTT
>TRBJ1-5|.|TRBV19|.
CASSIVGGPSNQPQHF
TGTGCCAGTAGTATCGTGGGTGGTCCTAGCAATCAGCCCCAGCATTTT
>TRBJ1-5|.|TRBV10-2|.
CASSESSLGNQPQHF
TGCGCCAGCAGTGAGTCATCTTTAGGTAATCAGCCCCAGCATTTT
>TRBJ2-1|.|TRBV12-3/TRBV12-4|.
CASSLYRDNEQFF
TGTGCCAGCAGTCTTTACAGGGACAATGAGCAGTTCTTC
>TRBJ1-3|.|TRBV19|few
CASSIRYGIGNTIYF
TGTGCCAGTAGTATAAGGTACGGGATTGGAAACACCATATATTTT
>TRBJ2-7|TRBD2|TRBV12-3/TRBV12-4|.
CASTPSGRNEQYF
TGTGCCAGCACCCCTAGCGGGAGGAACGAGCAGTACTTC
>TRBJ2-2|.|TRBV6-5|.
CASTPGQPNTGELFF
TGTGCCAGCACCCCCGGACAGCCGAACACCGGGGAGCTGTTTTTT
>TRBJ1-5|.|TRBV19|.
CASSIGGYSNQPQHF
TGTGCCAGTAGTATAGGGGGGTATAGCAATCAGCCCCAGCATTTT
>TRBJ1-6|.|TRBV5-5|.
CASSLDGANNSPLHF
TGTGCCAGCAGCCTGGACGGGGCGAATAATTCACCCCTCCACTTT
>TRBJ1-5|TRBD1|TRBV19|.
CASNIRQGPNQPQHF
TGTGCCAGTAACATACGACAGGGGCCCAATCAGCCCCAACATTTT
>TRBJ1-5|.|TRBV29-1|.
CSVRAGPLNQPQHF
TGCAGCGTTCGCGCGGGTCCATTAAATCAGCCCCAGCATTTT
>TRBJ2-2|.|TRBV21-1|.
CASSSGTSQNTGELFF
TGTGCCAGCAGCTCCGGGACTAGCCAGAACACCGGGGAGCTGTTTTTT
>TRBJ2-1|.|TRBV5-1|.
CASSLYRGAYNEQFF
TGCGCCAGCAGCTTGTATCGGGGGGCTTACAATGAGCAGTTCTTC
>TRBJ1-2|.|TRBV30|.
CAWSVPLAGYTF
TGTGCCTGGAGTGTGCCCCTGGCTGGCTACACCTTC
>TRBJ1-1|.|TRBV28|once
CASSRTTEAFF
TGTGCCAGCAGTAGGACAACCGAAGCTTTCTTT
>TRBJ1-3|.|TRBV29-1|few
CSVVLQLPSGNTIYF
TGCAGCGTTGTCTTACAGTTACCTTCAGGAAACACCATATATTTT
>TRBJ2-7|TRBD1|TRBV19|.
CASSGGTGSYEQYF
TGTGCCAGTAGTGGGGGGACAGGCTCCTACGAGCAGTACTTC
>TRBJ2-2|.|TRBV6-5|.
CASTQTTNTGELFF
TGTGCCAGCACCCAGACAACGAACACCGGGGAGCTGTTTTTT
>TRBJ2-3|TRBD2|TRBV10-1|.
CASSALLAAGTDTQYF
TGCGCCAGCAGTGCACTGCTAGCGGCAGGCACAGATACGCAGTATTTT
>TRBJ1-4|.|TRBV4-1|.
CASNGDRRRGEKLFF
TGCGCCAGCAACGGTGACAGGCGGCGAGGGGAAAAACTGTTTTTT